This T cell receptor beta chain was identified during a study of response to subunit inactivated influenza vaccine. Germline V gives CDR1 SQVTM, CDR2 ANQGSEA. There are 13 residues in the CDR3. V lost 5 bases and J lost 2, with 12 bases in between. TCRdb itself ran the RT-PCR reads through MiXCR, one entry per CDR3 protein. Here the sample spans about 500,000 distinct CDR3 sequences, 15% to 20% being singletons. This clonotype was picked up a small number of times. Its antigen is not identified. The study's findings and limits: Few new T cells, the authors suggested, are recruited by each seasonal influenza vaccination.

The sequencing used CD4+ T cells sorted from PBMCs, collected roughly 24 months after vaccination. The chain recombines TRBV29-1 with TRBJ1-2; perhaps TRBD1 as D (5 bases). The sequence derives from a man between 45 and 75 years old who received an inactivated influenza vaccine. The CDR3 DNA is TGCAGCGTTTCCATCAGGGCCAACTATGGCTACACCTTC. This gives the protein CSVSIRANYGYTF.